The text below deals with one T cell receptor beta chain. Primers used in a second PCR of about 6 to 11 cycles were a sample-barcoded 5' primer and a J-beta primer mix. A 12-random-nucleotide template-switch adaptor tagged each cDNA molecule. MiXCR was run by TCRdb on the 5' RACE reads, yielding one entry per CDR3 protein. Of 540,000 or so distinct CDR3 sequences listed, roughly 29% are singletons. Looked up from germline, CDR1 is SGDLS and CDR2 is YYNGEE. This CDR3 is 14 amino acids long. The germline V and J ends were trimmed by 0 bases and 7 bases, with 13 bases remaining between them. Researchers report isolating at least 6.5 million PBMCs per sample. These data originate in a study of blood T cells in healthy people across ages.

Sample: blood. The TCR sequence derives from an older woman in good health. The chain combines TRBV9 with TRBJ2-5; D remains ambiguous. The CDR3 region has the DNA TGTGCCAGCAGCGTAGTTGGGGAATCAGGGACCCAGTACTTC. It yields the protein CASSVVGESGTQYF. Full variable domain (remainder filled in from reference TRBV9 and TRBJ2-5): DSGVTQTPKHLITATGQRVTLRCSPRSGDLSVYWYQQSLDQGLQFLIQYYNGEERAKGNILERFSAQQFPDLHSELNLSSLELGDSALYFCASSVVGESGTQYFGPGTRLLVL.